Following are 22 T cell receptor beta chains from one sample sequenced in a study of PD-L1 blockade in urothelial cancer. Data came from immunoSEQ multiplex PCR; TCRdb stores just in-frame clones and leaves some out. The data show about 81,000 clones, 90% seen once. The sample in question was PBMCs, obtained around atezolizumab (anti-PD-L1) treatment. Source of these receptors: a man aged 60-69 years with urothelial cancer.

This sequence joins TRBV27 and TRBJ2-7; 13 nucleotides line up with TRBD2. This CDR3 contains 18 residues. Trimming removed 3 bases from V and 2 bases from J; junction bases left unmatched: 10. The germline CDR1 and CDR2 sequences are MNHEY and SMNVEV (reference sequence). The CDR3 sequence: CASSLRTSGGRAPYEQYF. CDR3 nucleotide sequence: TGTGCCAGCAGTTTGCGGACTAGCGGGGGTCGCGCACCCTACGAGCAGTACTTC.

CDR3 amino acids: CASTAGQGANTGELFF. DNA of the CDR3: TGTGCCAGTACCGCCGGACAGGGGGCAAACACCGGGGAGCTGTTTTTT. The chain employs TRBV19 and TRBJ2-2; TRBD1 matches at 11 bases. V trimming: 7 bases; J trimming: 2 bases; junction bases outside the gene matches: 6. The CDR3 runs to 16 residues. Germline V gives CDR1 LNHDA, CDR2 SQIVND (reference sequence). The entire variable domain, with the rest obtained from reference TRBV19 and TRBJ2-2, is as follows: DGGITQSPKYLFRKEGQNVTLSCEQNLNHDAMYWYRQDPGQGLRLIYYSQIVNDFQKGDIAEGYSVSREKKESFPLTVTSAQKNPTAFYLCASTAGQGANTGELFFGEGSRLTVL.

V gene TRBV30 combines with J gene TRBJ2-7, with 9 bases matching TRBD1. The CDR3 extends over 14 amino acids. From germline, CDR1 is GTSNPN and CDR2 SVGIG (reference sequence). V lost 3 bases, J lost 5 bases, and 8 bases stayed unmatched. Written as DNA, the CDR3 is TGTGCCTGGAGCGACAGGGGGTTCACAGACGAGCAGTACTTC. Translating it yields CAWSDRGFTDEQYF.

Only one count was recorded for this clone. This chain joins TRBV5-6 and TRBJ2-7; a weak D match, TRBD2 (6 bases). Germline V gene sequence: CDR1 SGHDT, CDR2 YYEEEE. The CDR3 runs 16 residues. V shed 5 bases and J shed 3 bases, with 21 bases lying between them. CDR3 residues: CASRQLMGGERYEQYF. The CDR3 DNA reads TGTGCCAGCAGACAACTAATGGGCGGGGAACGCTACGAGCAGTACTTC.

The chain joins TRBV16 to TRBJ2-5, with D possibly matching TRBD1 (5 bases). This CDR3 contains 13 residues. V gave up 7 bases and J gave up 2 bases, with 11 bases separating them. Germline V gene lookup returns CDR1 KGHSY and CDR2 FQNENV. CDR3 DNA sequence: TGTGCCAGCAAGAAGGGGATACAAGAGACCCAGTACTTC. This gives the protein CASKKGIQETQYF.

This clone appeared once. The chain uses TRBV4-1 and TRBJ2-3; 10 bases agree with TRBD2. Trimming at V came to 3 bases and at J to 1 base, leaving 7 bases not matched to a gene. Germline V gives CDR1 MGHRA, CDR2 YSYEKL. The CDR3 consists of 17 residues. CDR3 in DNA: TGCGCCAGCAGCCAGTTTACCGGGACTAGCGGCACAGATACGCAGTATTTT. Encoded protein: CASSQFTGTSGTDTQYF.

The genes are TRBV5-1 and TRBJ2-1, with TRBD2 matching 8 bases. This CDR3 contains 14 residues. V gave up 3 bases and J gave up 5 bases; unmatched junction bases: 4. Looked up from germline, CDR1 is SGHRS and CDR2 is YFSETQ. CDR3 DNA: TGCGCCAGCAGCTCGGGACTAGAACACAATGAGCAGTTCTTC. This translates into CASSSGLEHNEQFF.

The V call is TRBV30, the J call TRBJ2-1; 8 bases agree with TRBD2. CDR3 length: 18 residues. Looked up from germline, CDR1 is GTSNPN and CDR2 is SVGIG (reference sequence). Trimming cost V 2 bases and J 3 bases; bases outside gene matches: 15. The CDR3 sequence: CAWSFYNRLAGGYNEQFF. The CDR3 nucleotides are TGTGCCTGGAGTTTCTATAACCGACTCGCGGGAGGCTACAATGAGCAGTTCTTC.

The J gene is TRBJ2-7, the V gene TRBV30, with a possible D match to TRBD2 (5 bases). Per germline, CDR1 GTSNPN and CDR2 SVGIG (reference sequence). This CDR3 has 13 amino acids. Trimming left V 0 bases short and J 6 bases short, with 12 bases between. The CDR3 nucleotides are TGTGCCTGGAGTGTACAAAACGGGGTCGAGCAGTACTTC. Residues: CAWSVQNGVEQYF.

The gene calls are TRBV6-5 and TRBJ2-3, with TRBD2 matching 7 bases. CDR1 is MNHEY and CDR2 is SVGAGI in the germline V gene. V shed 5 bases, J shed 10 bases, and the junction held 6 bases outside the gene matches. The CDR3 spans 12 residues. CDR3 nucleotides: TGTGCCAGCAGTACCGGACTAGGCCCGCAGTATTTT. Translating gives CASSTGLGPQYF.

The chain joins TRBV19 to TRBJ1-1; the D gene is possibly TRBD1 (6 bases). CDR3 length equals 16 residues. V dropped 2 bases and J dropped 0 bases, with 13 bases sitting between them. Per the germline V gene, CDR1 is LNHDA and CDR2 is SQIVND (reference sequence). CDR3 DNA: TGTGCCAGTAGTATATCGAGGGGGTCCATGAACACTGAAGCTTTCTTT. Translating gives CASSISRGSMNTEAFF.

The chain uses TRBV5-1 and TRBJ2-5; 7 positions match TRBD1. CDR3 length: 14 amino acids. CDR1 and CDR2 from the germline V gene are SGHRS and YFSETQ. Trimming took 4 bases from V and 4 from J; bases not matched to a gene: 7. The CDR3 DNA is TGCGCCAGCAGCCCGGTGAAGGGGGCAGAGACCCAGTACTTC. Its protein product is CASSPVKGAETQYF.

The chain carries TRBV23-1 and TRBJ1-4; 7 bases are shared with TRBD1. Being an ORF, TRBV23-1 has a function that is uncertain. There are 18 residues in the CDR3. V dropped 0 bases and J dropped 8; count of bases not matched to a gene: 15. The CDR3 DNA is TGCGCCAGCAGTCAATCGGGTGCCCGACAGGGTCGTGGGGAAAAACTGTTTTTT. Its translation: CASSQSGARQGRGEKLFF.

The chain uses TRBV13 and TRBJ2-5; 14 bases map to TRBD2. This CDR3 spans 20 amino acids. Looked up from germline, CDR1 is PRHDT and CDR2 is FYEKMQ (reference sequence). V was pared by 4 bases and J by 5 bases, with 18 bases of the junction left unmatched. CDR3 in amino acids: CASSSPGLAGGNPGWETQYF. In DNA, the CDR3 is TGTGCCAGCAGCTCCCCCGGACTAGCGGGGGGAAACCCTGGTTGGGAGACCCAGTACTTC.

V and J are TRBV15 and TRBJ2-3; 8 bases are a match to TRBD1. Trimming at V came to 2 bases and at J to 4 bases, leaving 5 bases not matched to a gene. Germline V lookup: CDR1 LNHNV, CDR2 YYDKDF (reference sequence). This CDR3 contains 15 residues. DNA of the CDR3: TGTGCCACCAGCAGAACCGGGACAGGATCAGATACGCAGTATTTT. It codes for CATSRTGTGSDTQYF.

The chain links TRBV2 to TRBJ1-2; perhaps TRBD1 as D (5 bases). CDR3 length equals 14 residues. With 6 bases removed from V and 2 bases from J, the gap between germline ends came to 13 bases. The V gene's germline CDR1 is SNHLY and CDR2 FYNNEI. The CDR3 region is CASSVPGRNYGYTF. CDR3 nucleotides: TGTGCCAGCAGCGTCCCAGGGAGGAACTATGGCTACACCTTC.

The count of this clone is one. CDR3 bases: TGCAGCGTTGAAAGGGGGACAGGCTATGGCTACACCTTC. As protein: CSVERGTGYGYTF. The chain carries TRBV29-1 and TRBJ1-2; 8 bases line up with TRBD1. The CDR3 is 13 amino acids. CDR1 SQVTM and CDR2 ANQGSEA come from the germline V gene. V was clipped by 2 bases and J by 4 bases; unmatched bases: 3.

The V gene is TRBV4-1, the J gene TRBJ2-7; D is possibly TRBD2 (5 bases). The CDR3 runs to 14 residues. Germline CDR1 MGHRA, CDR2 YSYEKL. Trimming stripped 0 bases from V and 3 bases from J, with 9 bases between. The CDR3 DNA is TGCGCCAGCAGCCAAGACCACGGGGTCTACGAGCAGTACTTC. Protein product: CASSQDHGVYEQYF.

The chain couples TRBV4-2 to TRBJ1-1, with a weak D call TRBD1 (6 bases). This CDR3 has 14 amino acids. Germline V gene sequence: CDR1 LGHNA, CDR2 YNFKEQ. V lost 4 bases and J lost 3, with 12 bases in between. The CDR3 bases are TGTGCCAGCAGCCTCGACAGGTCTTACACTGAAGCTTTCTTT. Translated, it gives CASSLDRSYTEAFF.

The gene calls are TRBV4-3 and TRBJ2-7; a possible D gene is TRBD2 (6 bases). This CDR3 has 15 amino acids. Trimming left V 1 base short and J 2 bases short, with 12 bases between. Per the germline V gene, CDR1 is LGHNA and CDR2 is YSLEER. The CDR3 loop reads CASSQVRDLPYEQYF. The DNA for the CDR3 is TGCGCCAGCAGCCAAGTTAGGGACTTACCCTACGAGCAGTACTTC.

The V gene is TRBV2, the J gene TRBJ1-1; a possible D gene is TRBD1 (5 bases). Trimming stripped 4 bases from V and 7 bases from J, with 13 bases between. There are 13 residues in the CDR3. Per germline, CDR1 SNHLY and CDR2 FYNNEI. CDR3 DNA: TGTGCCAGCAGTGGGGTCGGGGGAAATGAAGCTTTCTTT. Residues: CASSGVGGNEAFF.

The CDR3 DNA reads as TGCGCCAGCAGCCGGGGGGTGAGCGGGACCACCGGGGAGCTGTTTTTT. It specifies CASSRGVSGTTGELFF. This chain joins TRBV4-3 and TRBJ2-2, with 7 bases fitting TRBD2. The J segment lost 4 bases and the V segment lost 4 bases, leaving 9 bases of the junction unmatched. The CDR3 is 16 residues long. Germline assignment: CDR1 LGHNA and CDR2 YSLEER.